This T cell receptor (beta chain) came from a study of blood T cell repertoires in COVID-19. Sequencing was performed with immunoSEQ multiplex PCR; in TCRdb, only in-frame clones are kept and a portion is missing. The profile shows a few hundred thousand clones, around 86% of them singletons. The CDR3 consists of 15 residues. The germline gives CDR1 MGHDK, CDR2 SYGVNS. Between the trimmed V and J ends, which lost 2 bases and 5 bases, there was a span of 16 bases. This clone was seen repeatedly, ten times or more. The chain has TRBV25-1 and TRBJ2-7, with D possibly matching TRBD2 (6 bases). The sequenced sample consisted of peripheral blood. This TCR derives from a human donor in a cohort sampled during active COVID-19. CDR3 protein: CASSETRVGRHEQYF. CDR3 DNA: TGTGCCAGCAGTGAAACCCGAGTAGGGAGGCACGAGCAGTACTTC.